This TCR beta chain was documented in a study of CD8+CD57+ T cells in acquired aplastic anemia. Study overall: An average of roughly 2.9 ug of DNA was obtained from sorted CD4+ and CD8+ cells.

A word on this clonotype: Its antigen is not known.

CDR3 and TCR beta VDJ profiling relied on a genomic DNA template. MiXCR, run by TCRdb on the reads, gives a single entry per CDR3 protein. The data show around 230,000 distinct CDR3 sequences, 61% seen once. Study observations and caveats: The number of CD8+ CDR3 sequences shared by patients and controls was approximately 28.

The length of the CDR3 is 17 residues. The V gene end was trimmed by 6 bases and the J gene end by 0 bases; junction bases not matched to a gene: 5. CDR1 is WSHSY and CDR2 is SAAADI in the germline V gene. The sequenced sample was sorted CD4+, CD8+, or CD8+CD57+ T cells (not recorded which) from PBMCs. The chain combines TRBV10-2 with TRBJ2-7; 16 bases are shared with TRBD2. The sequence was collected from a human donor in good health. The CDR3 nucleotides read TGCGCCAGCAGGGGACTAGCGGGAGGGTTTTACTCCTACGAGCAGTACTTC. Translated: CASRGLAGGFYSYEQYF.